The 21 T cell receptor beta chains reported below all come from one sample, sequenced in a study of control samples from healthy donors and cancer patients. Sequencing used immunoSEQ multiplex PCR; TCRdb keeps in-frame clones, though not all of them. The sample has 150,000 to 200,000 clones; about 87% are singletons. Sequenced material: blood. These receptors were obtained from a young man in good health.

This clone has at least ten counts. The chain combines TRBV6-5 with TRBJ2-7, with 9 nucleotides matching TRBD1. The CDR3 totals 14 residues. Germline CDR1 is MNHEY and CDR2 is SVGAGI. The J segment lost 3 bases and the V segment lost 6 bases, leaving 6 bases of the junction unmatched. The CDR3 loop is CASRGTGMGYEQYF. CDR3 bases: TGTGCCAGCAGGGGGACAGGGATGGGCTACGAGCAGTACTTC.

This chain connects TRBV6-5 to TRBJ2-7; D possibly corresponds to TRBD1 (7 bases). Germline values: CDR1 MNHEY, CDR2 SVGAGI. This CDR3 is built from 15 residues. Deletions cut 6 bases from V and 4 bases from J, with 19 bases between. The CDR3 reads CASRGGAGGSYEQYF. The CDR3 DNA reads TGTGCCAGCAGAGGCGGGGCAGGGGGATCGTACGAGCAGTACTTC.

The V gene is TRBV27, the J gene TRBJ2-3; 8 bases map to TRBD2. Losses at the gene ends were 4 bases for V and 4 bases for J; bases not matched to a gene: 13. Germline V gene data show CDR1 as MNHEY and CDR2 as SMNVEV (reference sequence). The CDR3 loop spans 17 amino acids. This CDR3 reads CASSSSLFAGGPDTQYF. The CDR3 nucleotides are TGTGCCAGCAGTTCCTCCCTCTTTGCGGGGGGCCCAGATACGCAGTATTTT.

The chain combines TRBV5-1 with TRBJ2-5, with D maybe TRBD2 (6 bases). Per germline, CDR1 SGHRS and CDR2 YFSETQ. V lost 3 bases and J 8 bases, leaving 14 bases between the germline ends. CDR3 size: 13 residues. The CDR3 loop is CASSSWGDRTQYF. The CDR3 DNA is TGCGCCAGCAGCTCCTGGGGGGACCGAACCCAGTACTTC.

This chain joins TRBV5-1 and TRBJ1-1, with a possible D match to TRBD1 (6 bases). Looked up from germline, CDR1 is SGHRS and CDR2 is YFSETQ. This CDR3 is built from 14 residues. The V end lost 2 bases, the J end lost 7 bases, and 15 bases lay between the germline ends. Written as DNA, the CDR3 is TGCGCCAGCAGCTTTGGCAGGGGCCGGGATGAAGCTTTCTTT. The encoded protein is CASSFGRGRDEAFF.

The chain employs TRBV28 and TRBJ1-6; 8 bases agree with TRBD1. The CDR3 is 12 residues long. V lost 2 bases to trimming and J lost 14 bases; unmatched junction nucleotides: 2. Germline V gives CDR1 MDHEN, CDR2 SYDVKM. As DNA, the CDR3 is TGTGCCAGCAGTTTACAGGGGGCAACCCTCCACTTT. Translation gives CASSLQGATLHF.

The CDR3: CAISHYGTGSYNEQFF. CDR3 DNA sequence: TGTGCCATCTCTCACTACGGGACAGGCTCCTACAATGAGCAGTTCTTC. The chain carries TRBV27 and TRBJ2-1; 8 bases fit TRBD1. CDR1 and CDR2 (germline): MNHEY, SMNVEV (reference sequence). With V trimmed by 10 bases and J by 0 bases, 11 bases remained unmatched. The CDR3 spans 16 residues.

The chain is built from TRBV11-2 and TRBJ1-1; D ambiguous. Deletions cut 8 bases from V and 3 bases from J, with 7 bases between. This CDR3 spans 11 amino acids. Germline-derived CDR1 and CDR2 are SGHAT and FQNNGV. The CDR3 region has the DNA TGTGCCAGCTCTGGGTACACTGAAGCTTTCTTT. Its protein product is CASSGYTEAFF.

J is TRBJ2-5 and V is TRBV6-5, with 12 bases identical to TRBD2. Germline CDR1 and CDR2: MNHEY and SVGAGI. J was trimmed by 3 bases and V by 6 bases; bases with no gene match: 5. The CDR3 has 15 amino acids. This CDR3 is CASRARLAGEETQYF. The CDR3 DNA reads as TGTGCCAGCAGGGCGCGACTAGCGGGGGAAGAGACCCAGTACTTC.

This clone was seen just once. The rearrangement links TRBV28 to TRBJ1-5; D not resolved. V dropped 1 base and J dropped 3 bases, with 13 bases sitting between them. In germline, CDR1 is MDHEN, CDR2 SYDVKM. This CDR3 is built from 16 residues. The chain's CDR3 is CASSLSGGPYNQPQHF. CDR3 sequence (DNA): TGTGCCAGCAGTTTATCTGGCGGACCGTACAATCAGCCCCAGCATTTT.

The chain couples TRBV2 to TRBJ2-3; 13 nucleotides agree with TRBD2. The germline gives CDR1 SNHLY, CDR2 FYNNEI. The CDR3 runs to 15 residues. V shed 5 bases, J shed 2 bases, and the junction held 1 base outside the gene matches. This CDR3 is CASSTSGRDTDTQYF. The CDR3 nucleotides read TGTGCCAGCAGTACTAGCGGGAGGGACACAGATACGCAGTATTTT.

The chain is built from TRBV18 and TRBJ1-1, with D unresolved. Germline V CDR1 and CDR2: KGHSH, LQKENI. Trimming removed 6 bases from V and 0 bases from J, with 14 bases in between. This CDR3 is 15 amino acids long. For the CDR3, the DNA is TGTGCCAGCTCGCCTTCGGGGTCCATGAACACTGAAGCTTTCTTT. This sequence encodes CASSPSGSMNTEAFF.

This clone was picked up a small number of times. The J gene is TRBJ2-7, the V gene TRBV15, with D maybe TRBD1 (5 bases). Germline loops: CDR1 LNHNV, CDR2 YYDKDF (reference sequence). This CDR3 spans 18 amino acids. Deletions cut 2 bases from V and 5 bases from J, with 25 bases between. CDR3 residues: CATSRSSPLLGRWHEQYF. CDR3 DNA sequence: TGTGCCACCAGCAGATCCTCGCCCCTCCTGGGGCGATGGCACGAGCAGTACTTC.

V is TRBV7-9 and J is TRBJ2-1, with TRBD2 identical over 8 bases. Trimming took 5 bases from V and 2 from J; bases not matched to a gene: 2. The CDR3 is 14 residues long. The V gene's germline CDR1 is SEHNR and CDR2 FQNEAQ (reference sequence). This chain's CDR3 is CASSRGGTYNEQFF. CDR3 sequence (DNA): TGTGCCAGCAGCCGGGGGGGCACCTACAATGAGCAGTTCTTC.

The rearrangement uses TRBV5-1 and TRBJ2-2; D is uncertain. Germline V lookup: CDR1 SGHRS, CDR2 YFSETQ. V lost 7 bases and J 5 bases, leaving 15 bases between the germline ends. The CDR3 covers 14 residues. Here the CDR3 reads CASGYVRGTGELFF. As DNA, the CDR3 is TGCGCCAGCGGATATGTGAGAGGAACCGGGGAGCTGTTTTTT.

The chain links TRBV7-9 to TRBJ2-3, with TRBD2 matching 7 bases. CDR3 length: 13 residues. CDR1 is SEHNR, CDR2 FQNEAQ, per germline (reference sequence). V was clipped by 11 bases and J by 1 base; unmatched bases: 6. Here the CDR3 reads CALAEDGTDTQYF. The CDR3 nucleotides are TGTGCCCTAGCGGAGGATGGCACAGATACGCAGTATTTT.

The V gene is TRBV15, the J gene TRBJ2-5, with D perhaps being TRBD1 or TRBD2 (6 bases each). CDR1 and CDR2 from the germline V gene are LNHNV and YYDKDF (reference sequence). The V and J ends lost 1 base and 4 bases respectively, with 10 bases between them. The CDR3 length is 14 residues. CDR3 sequence reads: CATSRARGRETQYF. The DNA for the CDR3 is TGTGCCACCAGCAGAGCCCGGGGGCGAGAGACCCAGTACTTC.

This sequence joins TRBV4-3 and TRBJ2-7, with D unresolved. Germline CDR1 and CDR2: LGHNA and YSLEER. This CDR3 comprises 14 residues. The V and J ends lost 0 bases and 7 bases respectively, with 13 bases between them. The CDR3 spells CASSQDDAWGEQYF. The CDR3 coding sequence is TGCGCCAGCAGCCAAGATGATGCGTGGGGTGAGCAGTACTTC.

This chain connects TRBV6-5 to TRBJ1-3, with a weak D call TRBD1 (6 bases). The germline V and J ends were trimmed by 3 bases and 5 bases, with 11 bases remaining between them. Germline V gene lookup returns CDR1 MNHEY and CDR2 SVGAGI. The CDR3 is made up of 14 amino acids. CDR3 nucleotide sequence: TGTGCCAGCAGTTATTCAGGGGAGCGAAACACCATATATTTT. Amino acid sequence: CASSYSGERNTIYF.

The chain links TRBV7-3 to TRBJ2-2; no clear D. CDR1 and CDR2 (germline): SGHTA, FQGTGA. The germline V and J ends were trimmed by 8 bases and 2 bases, with 6 bases remaining between them. The CDR3 totals 12 residues. CDR3 DNA sequence: TGTGCCAGCGGGTTTAACACCGGGGAGCTGTTTTTT. It specifies CASGFNTGELFF.

This clone appeared a single time. This chain uses TRBV14 with TRBJ2-1; D uncertain. There are 12 residues in the CDR3. Between the trimmed V and J ends, which lost 6 bases and 7 bases, there was a span of 10 bases. CDR1 is SGHDN and CDR2 is FVKESK in the germline V gene. The CDR3: CASSPLANEQFF. The CDR3 DNA is TGTGCCAGCAGTCCCCTTGCAAATGAGCAGTTCTTC.